This TCR beta chain was retrieved from a study of T cell repertoires in cytomegalovirus infection. TCRdb passed the reads through MiXCR, listing each CDR3 protein once. The profile shows fewer than 950,000 distinct CDR3 sequences, 32% of them singletons. The V and J ends lost 8 bases and 4 bases respectively, with 8 bases between them. Germline V gives CDR1 ENHRY, CDR2 SYGVKD. The CDR3 contains 11 residues. Comments on this clonotype: Antigen unknown.

General study points: Cumulative public TCR beta family frequency identified CMV carriers with the relevant HLA.

The sample consisted of cultured CD8+ T cells from PBMCs, taken from culture after CMV antigen stimulation. The source of this sequence is a human donor in good health (CMV status not recorded). Some clones in this sample may be carry-over from other donors' samples. V is TRBV10-3 and J is TRBJ1-2; D is unresolved. The CDR3: CAIRRSYGYTF. CDR3 in DNA: TGTGCCATCCGACGGTCCTATGGCTACACCTTC.